A selection of T cell receptor beta chains follows, all from one sample in a study of naive and memory T cell subsets. TCRdb analysed the UMI-ligation and nested PCR reads with MiXCR anew, one entry per CDR3 protein. The repertoire holds more than 25,000 distinct CDR3 sequences, with around 4.9% as singletons. Sequencing was carried out using blood. The receptors shown here come from an adult in good health. CDR3s include the opening cysteine and the closing phenylalanine or tryptophan. The D gene is left open where the match is weak. Size values are once, few and many counts, or a class for expanded clones, and some rows have none.

j_gene: TRBJ2-2; d_gene: TRBD1; abundance: -; v_gene: TRBV13; CDR3nt: TGTGCCAGCAGCTTCGGACAGGGTATTACCACCGGGGAGCTGTTTTTT; CDR3aa: CASSFGQGITTGELFF
j_gene: TRBJ1-6; d_gene: -; abundance: many; v_gene: TRBV12-3/TRBV12-4; CDR3nt: TGTGCCAGCAGTTTAAGGCGCTCCTATAATTCACCCCTCCACTTT; CDR3aa: CASSLRRSYNSPLHF
j_gene: TRBJ2-1; d_gene: TRBD2; abundance: few; v_gene: TRBV4-3; CDR3nt: TGCGCCAGCAGCCAAGGTATAGCGGGCCTCAGCTCCTACAATGAGCAGTTCTTC; CDR3aa: CASSQGIAGLSSYNEQFF
j_gene: TRBJ2-3; d_gene: TRBD2; abundance: few; v_gene: TRBV5-4; CDR3nt: TGTGCCAGCAGCTTGGCCTCGCTAGCGGGAGCGCTTCGAACAGATACGCAGTATTTT; CDR3aa: CASSLASLAGALRTDTQYF
j_gene: TRBJ2-1; d_gene: TRBD2; abundance: medium-sized; v_gene: TRBV14; CDR3nt: TGTGCCAGCAGACCCCGACAGGGTGCCGGGACTAGCGGGAGTAATGAGCAGTTCTTC; CDR3aa: CASRPRQGAGTSGSNEQFF
j_gene: TRBJ2-1; d_gene: -; abundance: many; v_gene: TRBV7-9; CDR3nt: TGTGCCAGCAGCCATTACAGGTCCATTGAGCAGTTCTTC; CDR3aa: CASSHYRSIEQFF
j_gene: TRBJ2-5; d_gene: -; abundance: many; v_gene: TRBV20-1; CDR3nt: TGCAGTGCTGAAAGACAGGTCCAAGAGACCCAGTACTTC; CDR3aa: CSAERQVQETQYF
j_gene: TRBJ1-2; d_gene: -; abundance: few; v_gene: TRBV14; CDR3nt: TGTGCCAGCAGCCAAGCATCAGGGGCAGGCTACACCTTC; CDR3aa: CASSQASGAGYTF
j_gene: TRBJ2-6; d_gene: TRBD2; abundance: -; v_gene: TRBV7-3; CDR3nt: TGTGCCAGCAGCTCTACCTCGACTAGCGGGGCTTACTCTGGGGCCAACGTCCTGACTTTC; CDR3aa: CASSSTSTSGAYSGANVLTF
j_gene: TRBJ2-7; d_gene: TRBD2; abundance: many; v_gene: TRBV6-6; CDR3nt: TGTGCCAGCATGGGGGACTACGCTCGAGAAGGCGGGTACGAGCAGTACTTC; CDR3aa: CASMGDYAREGGYEQYF
j_gene: TRBJ1-1; d_gene: -; abundance: few; v_gene: TRBV5-1; CDR3nt: TGCGCCAGCAGCCGGGGATCCACTGAAGCTTTCTTT; CDR3aa: CASSRGSTEAFF
j_gene: TRBJ1-1; d_gene: -; abundance: many; v_gene: TRBV29-1; CDR3nt: TGCAGCGTTGTTTTTGGGTCACGGGAAGAAGCTTTCTTT; CDR3aa: CSVVFGSREEAFF
j_gene: TRBJ2-1; d_gene: TRBD2; abundance: many; v_gene: TRBV7-9; CDR3nt: TGTGCCAGCAGCCCCTTAGCGGGAGGGGGTAATGAGCAGTTCTTC; CDR3aa: CASSPLAGGGNEQFF
j_gene: TRBJ2-2; d_gene: TRBD2; abundance: few; v_gene: TRBV5-4; CDR3nt: TGTGCCAGCAGCGTAGGACTAGCGGGAGGAGGGGAGCTGTTTTTT; CDR3aa: CASSVGLAGGGELFF
j_gene: TRBJ2-7; d_gene: -; abundance: many; v_gene: TRBV10-3; CDR3nt: TGTGCCATCAGTGAGTCGACAGTGGTCTACGAGCAGTACTTC; CDR3aa: CAISESTVVYEQYF
j_gene: TRBJ1-1; d_gene: -; abundance: many; v_gene: TRBV4-3; CDR3nt: TGCGCCAGCAGCCAAGATAGGACAACTAACACTGAAGCTTTCTTT; CDR3aa: CASSQDRTTNTEAFF
j_gene: TRBJ2-7; d_gene: -; abundance: many; v_gene: TRBV11-2; CDR3nt: TGTGCCAGCAGCTTCCCCCCTTTGAGCTCCTACGAGCAGTACTTC; CDR3aa: CASSFPPLSSYEQYF
j_gene: TRBJ2-7; d_gene: -; abundance: many; v_gene: TRBV5-1; CDR3nt: TGCGCCAGCAGTAAGGGTGAACGCATACAGGAGGAGCAGTACTTC; CDR3aa: CASSKGERIQEEQYF
j_gene: TRBJ2-1; d_gene: -; abundance: many; v_gene: TRBV10-3; CDR3nt: TGTGCCATCAGTGAGGAGGGAAAATGGGACAATGAGCAGTTCTTC; CDR3aa: CAISEEGKWDNEQFF
j_gene: TRBJ2-3; d_gene: -; abundance: -; v_gene: TRBV30; CDR3nt: TGTGCCTGGGACCGGGACGGAGACACAGATACGCAGTATTTT; CDR3aa: CAWDRDGDTDTQYF
j_gene: TRBJ2-7; d_gene: TRBD1; abundance: -; v_gene: TRBV28; CDR3nt: TGTGCCAGCAGTTTTCACGGACAGGGTAAACACGAGCAGTACTTC; CDR3aa: CASSFHGQGKHEQYF
j_gene: TRBJ2-1; d_gene: -; abundance: medium-sized; v_gene: TRBV10-2; CDR3nt: TGCGCCAGCAGTGAGCGGGCCTCATTCAATGAGCAGTTCTTC; CDR3aa: CASSERASFNEQFF
j_gene: TRBJ2-1; d_gene: -; abundance: many; v_gene: TRBV5-1; CDR3nt: TGCGCCAGCAGCTTGGTAATCGGCAGCCATGAGCAGTTCTTC; CDR3aa: CASSLVIGSHEQFF
j_gene: TRBJ2-3; d_gene: -; abundance: many; v_gene: TRBV29-1; CDR3nt: TGCAGCCATAACTCAGATACGCAGTATTTT; CDR3aa: CSHNSDTQYF
j_gene: TRBJ1-2; d_gene: TRBD1; abundance: few; v_gene: TRBV7-2; CDR3nt: TGTGCCAGCAGCTTACAGGGGGATGCTGGCTACACCTTC; CDR3aa: CASSLQGDAGYTF
j_gene: TRBJ2-1; d_gene: -; abundance: medium-sized; v_gene: TRBV27; CDR3nt: TGCACCAGCAGTTTATGTTCCTGTGTAGTAAAAACCTCCTACAATGAGCAGTTCTTC; CDR3aa: CTSSLCSCVVKTSYNEQFF
j_gene: TRBJ2-5; d_gene: TRBD2; abundance: few; v_gene: TRBV20-1; CDR3nt: TGCAGTGCTAGAATAGCGGGCCAAGAGACCCAGTACTTC; CDR3aa: CSARIAGQETQYF
j_gene: TRBJ1-5; d_gene: -; abundance: many; v_gene: TRBV28; CDR3nt: TGTGCCAGCAGTTTATTCAGGAGCAATCAGCCCCAGCATTTT; CDR3aa: CASSLFRSNQPQHF
j_gene: TRBJ2-7; d_gene: -; abundance: medium-sized; v_gene: TRBV6-2/TRBV6-3; CDR3nt: TGTGCCAGCATTTCCATCCAAACCTACGAGCAGTACTTC; CDR3aa: CASISIQTYEQYF
j_gene: TRBJ2-1; d_gene: TRBD2; abundance: many; v_gene: TRBV12-3/TRBV12-4; CDR3nt: TGTGCCAGCAGACCCGACCCCATTAGGACTAGCGGGATAACACGTGAGCAGTTCTTC; CDR3aa: CASRPDPIRTSGITREQFF
j_gene: TRBJ1-1; d_gene: -; abundance: many; v_gene: TRBV4-1; CDR3nt: TGCGCCAGCAGCCATGACAGGACCTTTGAAGCTTTCTTT; CDR3aa: CASSHDRTFEAFF
j_gene: TRBJ2-1; d_gene: TRBD2; abundance: -; v_gene: TRBV3-1; CDR3nt: TGTGCCAGCAGCCAAGTCCGGACTAGCGGAAATGAGCAGTTCTTC; CDR3aa: CASSQVRTSGNEQFF
j_gene: TRBJ2-2; d_gene: -; abundance: many; v_gene: TRBV7-2; CDR3nt: TGTGCCAGCAGCCTCCTCCCCAGGGGTGGTTTCGGGGAGCTGTTTTTT; CDR3aa: CASSLLPRGGFGELFF
j_gene: TRBJ2-3; d_gene: TRBD2; abundance: -; v_gene: TRBV4-2; CDR3nt: TGTGCCAGCAGCCAAGGGACTAGCGGGAGGTCGGATACGCAGTATTTT; CDR3aa: CASSQGTSGRSDTQYF
j_gene: TRBJ2-5; d_gene: -; abundance: many; v_gene: TRBV30; CDR3nt: TGTGCCTGGAGTGGAGAGACCCAGTACTTC; CDR3aa: CAWSGETQYF
j_gene: TRBJ1-5; d_gene: -; abundance: many; v_gene: TRBV6-1; CDR3nt: TGTGCCTCGTGGAGCAATCAGCCCCAGCATTTT; CDR3aa: CASWSNQPQHF
j_gene: TRBJ2-3; d_gene: -; abundance: -; v_gene: TRBV6-1; CDR3nt: TGTGCCAGCAGCCTCGATATGACTCCGACAGATACGCAGTATTTT; CDR3aa: CASSLDMTPTDTQYF
j_gene: TRBJ1-2; d_gene: -; abundance: many; v_gene: TRBV4-3; CDR3nt: TGCGCCAGCAGCCAAGATACTGCCAGAAACTATGGCTACACCTTC; CDR3aa: CASSQDTARNYGYTF
j_gene: TRBJ1-2; d_gene: -; abundance: many; v_gene: TRBV18; CDR3nt: TGTGCCAGCTCAGCAGGCACGTCCTATGGCTACACCTTC; CDR3aa: CASSAGTSYGYTF